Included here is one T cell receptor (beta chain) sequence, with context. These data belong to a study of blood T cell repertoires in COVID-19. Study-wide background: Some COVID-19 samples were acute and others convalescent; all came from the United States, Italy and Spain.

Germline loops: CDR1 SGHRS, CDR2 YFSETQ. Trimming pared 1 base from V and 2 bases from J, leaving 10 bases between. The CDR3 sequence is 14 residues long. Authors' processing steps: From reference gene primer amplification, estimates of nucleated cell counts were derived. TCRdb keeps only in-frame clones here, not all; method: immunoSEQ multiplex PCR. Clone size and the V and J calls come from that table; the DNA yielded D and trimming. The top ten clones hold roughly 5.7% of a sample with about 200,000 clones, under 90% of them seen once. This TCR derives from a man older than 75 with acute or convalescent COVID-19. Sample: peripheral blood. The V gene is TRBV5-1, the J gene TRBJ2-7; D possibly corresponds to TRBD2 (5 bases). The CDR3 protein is CASSLFAGTYEQYF. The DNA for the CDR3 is TGCGCCAGCAGCTTGTTCGCGGGTACCTACGAGCAGTACTTC.